These T cell receptor beta chains were read from a single sample in a study of somatic mutations in cytotoxic T cells in rheumatoid arthritis. TCRdb's copy holds only in-frame clones and misses some; the assay was immunoSEQ multiplex PCR. The table records 15,000 to 20,000 clones, 65% to 85% of them present only once. The sequencing sample was made of CD8+ T cells sorted from blood. Receptors originate from an adult with rheumatoid arthritis. Both conserved end residues are part of each CDR3. The order of the fields is V gene, CDR3 protein.

v_call: TRBV7-6
cdr3_aa: CASRGVANTGELFF

v_call: TRBV27
cdr3_aa: CASGPRDSNQPQHF

v_call: TRBV6-6
cdr3_aa: CASSSKLEETQYF

v_call: TRBV7-9
cdr3_aa: CASSNPGQGRGTEAFF

v_call: TRBV4-1
cdr3_aa: CASSQVGQGANTEAFF

v_call: TRBV2
cdr3_aa: CASREQQRPEAFF

v_call: TRBV25-1
cdr3_aa: CASSEWTGGSPLHF

v_call: TRBV30
cdr3_aa: CAWTTGLNTEAFF

v_call: TRBV2
cdr3_aa: CASASGLFSDTQYF

v_call: TRBV6-1
cdr3_aa: CASSDSLGVISGANVLTF

v_call: TRBV4-2
cdr3_aa: CASSHQLDRTIEAFF

v_call: TRBV7-9
cdr3_aa: CASSPWGGRHNEQFF

v_call: TRBV11-2
cdr3_aa: CASSPSGQEGSYNEQFF

v_call: TRBV9
cdr3_aa: CASSQGQGLSYEQYF

v_call: TRBV19
cdr3_aa: CASSIVDAVRPQHF

v_call: TRBV15
cdr3_aa: CATSNSGTAFYNEQFF

v_call: TRBV9
cdr3_aa: CASSVVQGRNTEAFF

v_call: TRBV14
cdr3_aa: CASSQRSPRNTEAFF

v_call: TRBV6-5
cdr3_aa: CASSFGTAGNTIYF

v_call: TRBV7-6
cdr3_aa: CASSLPRGEMKNEQFF

v_call: TRBV27
cdr3_aa: CASSIGPTTYEQYF

v_call: TRBV6-4
cdr3_aa: CASSDSESSGANVLTF

v_call: TRBV5-1
cdr3_aa: CASSSTGDGYTF

v_call: TRBV9
cdr3_aa: CASSIGGEAKNIQYF

v_call: TRBV11-2
cdr3_aa: CASSFPRDRGTNEKLFF

v_call: TRBV5-1
cdr3_aa: CASRQLGASNTGELFF

v_call: TRBV9
cdr3_aa: CASSSGLASTDTQYF

v_call: TRBV11-2
cdr3_aa: CASSLGVVVSGNTIYF

v_call: TRBV6-1
cdr3_aa: CASRGRLVGIYEQYF

v_call: TRBV7-9
cdr3_aa: CASSLGTQGSFVGYTF

v_call: TRBV7-6
cdr3_aa: CASSLVSGVKVETQYF